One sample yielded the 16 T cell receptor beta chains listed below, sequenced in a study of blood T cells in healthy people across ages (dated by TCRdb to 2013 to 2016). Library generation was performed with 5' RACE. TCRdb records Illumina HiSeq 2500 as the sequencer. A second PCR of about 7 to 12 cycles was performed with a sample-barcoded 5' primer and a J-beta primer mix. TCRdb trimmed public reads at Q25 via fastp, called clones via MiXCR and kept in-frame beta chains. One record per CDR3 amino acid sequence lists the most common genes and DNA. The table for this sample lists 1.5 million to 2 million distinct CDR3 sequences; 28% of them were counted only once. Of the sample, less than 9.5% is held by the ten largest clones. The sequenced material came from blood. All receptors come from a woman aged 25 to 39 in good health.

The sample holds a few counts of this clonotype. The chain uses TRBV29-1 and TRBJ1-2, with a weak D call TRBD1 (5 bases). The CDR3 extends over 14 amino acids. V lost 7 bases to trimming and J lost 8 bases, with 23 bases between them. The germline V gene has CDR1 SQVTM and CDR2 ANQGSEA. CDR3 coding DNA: TGCAGCGCCGCCACCACCGGGACGGAAGAGGGCTACACCTTC. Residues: CSAATTGTEEGYTF.

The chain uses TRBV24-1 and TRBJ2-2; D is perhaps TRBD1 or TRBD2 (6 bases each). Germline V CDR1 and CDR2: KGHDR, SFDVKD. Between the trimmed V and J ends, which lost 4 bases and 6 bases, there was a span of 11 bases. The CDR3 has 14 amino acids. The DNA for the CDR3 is TGTGCCACCAGTGAGGGGGGCTGGGCCGGGGAGCTGTTTTTT. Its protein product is CATSEGGWAGELFF.

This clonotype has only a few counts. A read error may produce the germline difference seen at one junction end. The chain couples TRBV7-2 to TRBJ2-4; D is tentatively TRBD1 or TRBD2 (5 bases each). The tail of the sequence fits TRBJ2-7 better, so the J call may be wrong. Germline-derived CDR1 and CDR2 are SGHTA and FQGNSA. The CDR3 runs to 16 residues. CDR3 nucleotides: TGTGCCAGCGGCTTAGGGGCCGGGGATCCGCCCTACGAGCAGTACTTC. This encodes CASGLGAGDPPYEQYF.

The CDR3 nucleotides are TGCAGTGCGCAGTATTGGCTAGCGGGGAGGTACGAGCAGTACTTC. Translation gives CSAQYWLAGRYEQYF. This chain joins TRBV20-1 and TRBJ2-7; 9 bases fit TRBD2. The ends lost 6 bases at V and 4 bases at J; junction bases unmatched: 13. The CDR3 sequence is 15 residues long. From germline, CDR1 is DFQATT and CDR2 SNEGSKA (reference sequence).

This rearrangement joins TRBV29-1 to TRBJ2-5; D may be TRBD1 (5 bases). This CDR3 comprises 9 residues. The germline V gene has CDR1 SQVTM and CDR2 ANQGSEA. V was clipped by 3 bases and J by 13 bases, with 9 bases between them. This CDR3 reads CSVDRGAYF. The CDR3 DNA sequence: TGCAGCGTTGACCGTGGGGCGTACTTC.

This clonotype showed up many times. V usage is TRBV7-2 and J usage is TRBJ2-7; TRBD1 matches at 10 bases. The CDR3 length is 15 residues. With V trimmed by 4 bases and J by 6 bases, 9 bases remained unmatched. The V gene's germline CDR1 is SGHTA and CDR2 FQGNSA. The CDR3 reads CASSSKTGGTVEQYF. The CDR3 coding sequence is TGTGCCAGCAGCTCTAAGACAGGGGGCACCGTCGAGCAGTACTTC.

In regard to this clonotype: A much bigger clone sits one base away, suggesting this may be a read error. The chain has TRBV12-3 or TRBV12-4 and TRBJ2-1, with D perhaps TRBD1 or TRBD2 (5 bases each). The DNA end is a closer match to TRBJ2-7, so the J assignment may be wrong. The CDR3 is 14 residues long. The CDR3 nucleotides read TGTGCCAGCAGCTTGGGGACCACCTACAATGAGCAGTACTTC. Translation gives CASSLGTTYNEQYF.

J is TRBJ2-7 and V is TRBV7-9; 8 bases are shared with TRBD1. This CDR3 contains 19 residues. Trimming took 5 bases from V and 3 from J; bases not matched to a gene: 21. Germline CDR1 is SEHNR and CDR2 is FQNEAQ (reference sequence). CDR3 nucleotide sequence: TGTGCCAGCAGCGTCAGTGGGGGGACAGGAATCGACCCACGCTACGAGCAGTACTTC. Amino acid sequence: CASSVSGGTGIDPRYEQYF. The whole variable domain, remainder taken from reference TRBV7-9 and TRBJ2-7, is DTGVSQNPRHKITKRGQNVTFRCDPISEHNRLYWYRQTLGQGPEFLTYFQNEAQLEKSRLLSDRFSAERPKGSFSTLEIQRTEQGDSAMYLCASSVSGGTGIDPRYEQYFGPGTRLTVT.

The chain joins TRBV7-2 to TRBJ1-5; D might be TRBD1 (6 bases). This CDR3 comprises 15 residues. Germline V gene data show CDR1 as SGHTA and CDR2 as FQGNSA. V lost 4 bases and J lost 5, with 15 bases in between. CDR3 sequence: CASSSGRGFDQPQHF. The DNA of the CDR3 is TGTGCCAGCAGCTCGGGAAGGGGGTTTGATCAGCCCCAGCATTTT.

CDR3 in DNA: TGCGCCAGCAGCCAAGATTGGGAAGGGGGCGCCTATAATTCACCCCTCCACTTT. It translates to CASSQDWEGGAYNSPLHF. The chain links TRBV4-1 to TRBJ1-6, with TRBD1 matching over 7 bases. CDR3 length: 18 residues. In germline, CDR1 is MGHRA, CDR2 YSYEKL. V dropped 0 bases and J dropped 2; count of bases not matched to a gene: 7.

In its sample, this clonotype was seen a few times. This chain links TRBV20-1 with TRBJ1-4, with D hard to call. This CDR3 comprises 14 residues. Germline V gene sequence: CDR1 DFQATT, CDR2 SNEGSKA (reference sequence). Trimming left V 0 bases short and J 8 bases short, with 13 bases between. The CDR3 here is CSARDRAPGEKLFF. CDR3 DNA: TGCAGTGCTAGAGATCGTGCCCCAGGCGAAAAACTGTTTTTT.

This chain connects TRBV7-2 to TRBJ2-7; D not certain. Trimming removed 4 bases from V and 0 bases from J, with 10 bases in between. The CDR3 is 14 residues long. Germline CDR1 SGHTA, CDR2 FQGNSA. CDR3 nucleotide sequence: TGTGCCAGCAGCTCGGACCTTAGCTCCTACGAGCAGTACTTC. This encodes CASSSDLSSYEQYF.

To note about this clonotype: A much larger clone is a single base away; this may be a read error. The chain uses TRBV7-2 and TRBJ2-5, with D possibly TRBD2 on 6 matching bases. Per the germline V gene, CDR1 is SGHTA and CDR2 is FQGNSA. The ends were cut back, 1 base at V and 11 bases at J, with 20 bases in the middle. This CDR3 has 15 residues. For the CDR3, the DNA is TGTGCCAGCAGCTTAGGCGGGACCTACTACAATGAGCAGTACTTC. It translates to CASSLGGTYYNEQYF.

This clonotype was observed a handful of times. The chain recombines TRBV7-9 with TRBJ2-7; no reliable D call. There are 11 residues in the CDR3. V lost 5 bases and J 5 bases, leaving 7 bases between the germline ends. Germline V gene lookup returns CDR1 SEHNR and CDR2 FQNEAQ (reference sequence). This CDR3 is CASSLFHEQYF. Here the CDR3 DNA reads TGTGCCAGCAGCCTATTCCACGAGCAGTACTTC.

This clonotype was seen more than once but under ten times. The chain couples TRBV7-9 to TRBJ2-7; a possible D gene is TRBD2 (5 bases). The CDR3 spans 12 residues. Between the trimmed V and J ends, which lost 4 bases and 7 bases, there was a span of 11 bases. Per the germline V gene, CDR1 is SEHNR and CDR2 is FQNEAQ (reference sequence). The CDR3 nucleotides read TGTGCCAGCAGCTCAGGACTTCAGGAGCAGTACTTC. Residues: CASSSGLQEQYF.

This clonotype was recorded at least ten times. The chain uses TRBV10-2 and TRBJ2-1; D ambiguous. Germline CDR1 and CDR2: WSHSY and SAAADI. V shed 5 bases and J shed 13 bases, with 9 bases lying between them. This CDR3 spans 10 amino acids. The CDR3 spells CASSQHLQFF. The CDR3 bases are TGCGCCAGCAGTCAGCACCTCCAGTTCTTC.